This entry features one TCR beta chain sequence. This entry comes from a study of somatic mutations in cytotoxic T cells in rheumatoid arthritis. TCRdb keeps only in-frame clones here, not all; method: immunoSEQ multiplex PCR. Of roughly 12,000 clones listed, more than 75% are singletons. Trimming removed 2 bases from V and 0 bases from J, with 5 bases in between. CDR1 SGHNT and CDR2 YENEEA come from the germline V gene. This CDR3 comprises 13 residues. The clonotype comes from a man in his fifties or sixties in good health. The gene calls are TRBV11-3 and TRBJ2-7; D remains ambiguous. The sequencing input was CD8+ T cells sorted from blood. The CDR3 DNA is TGTGCCAGCAGCTTACGTAACTCCTACGAGCAGTACTTC. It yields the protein CASSLRNSYEQYF.